This TCR beta chain derives from a study of OX40 agonist ivuxolimab in advanced cancers. Repertoires were generated with immunoSEQ multiplex PCR, while TCRdb's copy carries only in-frame clones and drops some. The data contain 55,000 to 75,000 clones, around 81% of them singletons. The V end was cut by 5 bases, the J end by 4 bases, with 6 bases between. Germline V gene data show CDR1 as SGHAT and CDR2 as FQNNGV. This CDR3 is built from 13 residues. Sequenced material: CD4+ or CD8+ T cells sorted from blood, taken in a trial of the OX40 agonist ivuxolimab. The clonotype was recovered from an adult with an advanced solid tumor such as melanoma, head and neck, liver or kidney cancer. The chain recombines TRBV11-2 with TRBJ2-6; D uncertain. The CDR3 spells CASSINGANVLTF. The CDR3 coding sequence is TGTGCCAGCAGCATAAACGGGGCCAACGTCCTGACTTTC.